The T cell receptor (beta chain) described here comes from a study of glioma-infiltrating T cells. Study-level findings and limits: A blood CDR3 motif signature was depleted in highly divergent patients.

TCR alpha and beta CDR3 regions were amplified from RNA using iRepertoire nested multiplex PCR. TCRdb called the multiplex PCR reads again in MiXCR, with one record for every CDR3 protein. The profile shows about 380,000 distinct CDR3 sequences, 35% to 45% of them singletons. CDR3 size: 14 residues. The germline CDR1 and CDR2 sequences are SNHLY and FYNNEI. About this clonotype itself: What it binds is not known. The junction differs from germline at one of its ends, possibly a read error.

The J gene is TRBJ1-1, the V gene TRBV2; 9 bases are shared with TRBD1. The sequencing sample was made of glioma tissue, nonneoplastic brain tissue, or PBMCs (not recorded which). The clonotype comes from a human donor with low-grade glioma or glioblastoma, undergoing nonglioma brain surgery, or in good health (not recorded which). The CDR3 here is CASGDRGLIAEASF. CDR3 DNA sequence: TGTGCCAGCGGAGACAGGGGGTTGATCGCTGAAGCTTCCTTT.